This is a list of T cell receptor beta chains from one sample in a study of blood T cell repertoires in COVID-19. Only in-frame clones appear in the TCRdb table, and some are missing; sequencing was by immunoSEQ multiplex PCR. The sample contains over 150,000 clones, around 80% of which appear only once. Input material: PBMCs or T cells enriched from blood (not recorded which). The source of these receptors is a man aged 45 to 65 who had recovered from COVID-19. The CDR3 runs from the conserved cysteine through the conserved F or W. The order of the fields is D gene, clone size, J gene, V gene, CDR3 protein, CDR3 DNA. D genes are given only for firm matches. Only some rows state a clone size, as once, few, many or a class for expanded clones.

d_call: TRBD1; clone_size: .; j_call: TRBJ1-4; v_call: TRBV5-1; cdr3_aa: CASSRDSRNEKLFF; cdr3_nt: TGCGCCAGCAGCCGGGACAGCCGTAATGAAAAACTGTTTTTT
d_call: .; clone_size: .; j_call: TRBJ2-7; v_call: TRBV4-2; cdr3_aa: CASSQGWAAGRTYEQYF; cdr3_nt: TGTGCCAGCAGCCAAGGTTGGGCAGCGGGCCGTACCTACGAGCAGTACTTC
d_call: TRBD2; clone_size: .; j_call: TRBJ2-7; v_call: TRBV5-1; cdr3_aa: CASSTEGSGRSYEQYF; cdr3_nt: TGCGCCAGCAGCACGGAAGGGAGCGGGAGATCCTACGAGCAGTACTTC
d_call: TRBD1; clone_size: .; j_call: TRBJ2-1; v_call: TRBV19; cdr3_aa: CASSIGAGTGGHEQFF; cdr3_nt: TGTGCCAGTAGTATAGGTGCCGGGACAGGGGGGCATGAGCAGTTCTTC
d_call: TRBD2; clone_size: .; j_call: TRBJ2-7; v_call: TRBV7-2; cdr3_aa: CASSLRTSGGTGEQYF; cdr3_nt: TGTGCCAGCAGCTTAAGAACTAGCGGGGGGACGGGGGAGCAGTACTTC
d_call: .; clone_size: .; j_call: TRBJ2-5; v_call: TRBV3-1/TRBV3-2; cdr3_aa: CASSQDSTGETQYF; cdr3_nt: TGTGCCAGCAGCCAAGATAGCACAGGAGAGACCCAGTACTTC
d_call: .; clone_size: .; j_call: TRBJ1-2; v_call: TRBV6-5; cdr3_aa: CASINGLINYGYTF; cdr3_nt: TGTGCCAGCATTAATGGACTGATTAACTATGGCTACACCTTC
d_call: .; clone_size: .; j_call: TRBJ1-3; v_call: TRBV14; cdr3_aa: CASSPSGNTIYF; cdr3_nt: TGTGCCAGCAGCCCCAGTGGAAACACCATATATTTT
d_call: .; clone_size: .; j_call: TRBJ1-6; v_call: TRBV7-2; cdr3_aa: CASSFQGTSYNSPLHF; cdr3_nt: TGTGCCAGCAGCTTCCAGGGGACCTCCTATAATTCACCCCTCCACTTT
d_call: .; clone_size: .; j_call: TRBJ2-3; v_call: TRBV4-2; cdr3_aa: CASSLGTPVDTQYF; cdr3_nt: TGTGCCAGCAGCCTGGGGACACCTGTGGATACGCAGTATTTT
d_call: .; clone_size: .; j_call: TRBJ2-1; v_call: TRBV29-1; cdr3_aa: CSVERSYNEQFF; cdr3_nt: TGCAGCGTTGAGAGGTCCTACAATGAGCAGTTCTTC
d_call: TRBD1; clone_size: .; j_call: TRBJ2-3; v_call: TRBV18; cdr3_aa: CASSPGQGLGTDTQYF; cdr3_nt: TGTGCCAGCTCACCCGGACAGGGATTGGGCACAGATACGCAGTATTTT
d_call: .; clone_size: .; j_call: TRBJ1-2; v_call: TRBV7-9; cdr3_aa: CASSLVGALDGYTF; cdr3_nt: TGTGCCAGCAGCTTAGTAGGGGCATTGGATGGCTACACCTTC
d_call: TRBD2; clone_size: .; j_call: TRBJ2-5; v_call: TRBV7-9; cdr3_aa: CASSWTSGEETQYF; cdr3_nt: TGTGCCAGCAGTTGGACTAGCGGGGAAGAGACCCAGTACTTC
d_call: TRBD2; clone_size: .; j_call: TRBJ2-2; v_call: TRBV18; cdr3_aa: CASSLGLASTGELFF; cdr3_nt: TGTGCCAGCTCACTGGGACTAGCGAGCACCGGGGAGCTGTTTTTT
d_call: .; clone_size: .; j_call: TRBJ1-2; v_call: TRBV3-1/TRBV3-2; cdr3_aa: CASSQANYGYTF; cdr3_nt: TGTGCCAGCAGCCAAGCAAACTATGGCTACACCTTC
d_call: TRBD1; clone_size: .; j_call: TRBJ1-2; v_call: TRBV2; cdr3_aa: CASKARTGDYGYTF; cdr3_nt: TGTGCCAGCAAAGCCAGGACAGGGGACTATGGCTACACCTTC
d_call: TRBD1; clone_size: .; j_call: TRBJ1-1; v_call: TRBV4-1; cdr3_aa: CASSQGILDRGYTEAFF; cdr3_nt: TGCGCCAGCAGCCAAGGAATACTAGACAGGGGATACACTGAAGCTTTCTTT
d_call: TRBD2; clone_size: few; j_call: TRBJ2-1; v_call: TRBV2; cdr3_aa: CANSGGAVIVNEQFF; cdr3_nt: TGTGCCAATAGCGGGGGGGCTGTAATTGTAAATGAGCAGTTCTTC
d_call: .; clone_size: .; j_call: TRBJ2-3; v_call: TRBV3-1/TRBV3-2; cdr3_aa: CASSQILLTSTDTQYF; cdr3_nt: TGTGCCAGCAGCCAGATTCTCCTAACTAGCACAGATACGCAGTATTTT
d_call: .; clone_size: .; j_call: TRBJ1-5; v_call: TRBV12-3/TRBV12-4; cdr3_aa: CASSPPGNQPQHF; cdr3_nt: TGTGCCAGCAGTCCTCCAGGGAATCAGCCCCAGCATTTT
d_call: .; clone_size: .; j_call: TRBJ1-6; v_call: TRBV6-5; cdr3_aa: CASTREGGGNSPLHF; cdr3_nt: TGTGCCAGCACGAGGGAAGGGGGTGGGAATTCACCCCTCCACTTT
d_call: TRBD1; clone_size: .; j_call: TRBJ2-5; v_call: TRBV7-9; cdr3_aa: CASSRLQGARETQYF; cdr3_nt: TGTGCCAGCAGCCGACTACAGGGGGCACGGGAGACCCAGTACTTC
d_call: TRBD1; clone_size: .; j_call: TRBJ2-7; v_call: TRBV10-3; cdr3_aa: CAISGNRDRNYEQYF; cdr3_nt: TGTGCCATCAGCGGAAACCGGGACAGGAATTACGAGCAGTACTTC
d_call: .; clone_size: .; j_call: TRBJ1-4; v_call: TRBV7-2; cdr3_aa: CASSRGWRYAEKLFF; cdr3_nt: TGTGCCAGCAGCCGTGGGTGGCGGTACGCGGAAAAACTGTTTTTT
d_call: .; clone_size: .; j_call: TRBJ1-1; v_call: TRBV19; cdr3_aa: CASQGRVFEAFF; cdr3_nt: TGTGCCAGCCAGGGGAGGGTGTTTGAAGCTTTCTTT
d_call: TRBD1; clone_size: .; j_call: TRBJ2-2; v_call: TRBV30; cdr3_aa: CAWNYGQVLVQELFF; cdr3_nt: TGTGCCTGGAACTACGGACAGGTTCTGGTGCAAGAGCTGTTTTTT
d_call: .; clone_size: once; j_call: TRBJ2-1; v_call: TRBV19; cdr3_aa: CASSSPRAGYNEQFF; cdr3_nt: TGTGCCAGTAGTAGCCCTAGGGCGGGATACAATGAGCAGTTCTTC
d_call: TRBD1; clone_size: .; j_call: TRBJ2-7; v_call: TRBV11-3; cdr3_aa: CASSLDSGTGLAYEQYF; cdr3_nt: TGTGCCAGCAGCTTAGATTCGGGGACAGGTCTCGCCTACGAGCAGTACTTC
d_call: .; clone_size: once; j_call: TRBJ2-4; v_call: TRBV24-1; cdr3_aa: CATSDSRQIAKNIQYF; cdr3_nt: TGTGCCACCAGTGATTCGCGACAAATAGCCAAAAACATTCAGTACTTC
d_call: .; clone_size: .; j_call: TRBJ2-1; v_call: TRBV15; cdr3_aa: CATSRASFNEQFF; cdr3_nt: TGTGCCACCAGCAGAGCCAGTTTTAATGAGCAGTTCTTC
d_call: TRBD1; clone_size: .; j_call: TRBJ1-2; v_call: TRBV4-3; cdr3_aa: CASSPTGTGGIYGYTF; cdr3_nt: TGCGCCAGCAGCCCCACCGGGACAGGGGGGATCTATGGCTACACCTTC
d_call: .; clone_size: .; j_call: TRBJ1-2; v_call: TRBV5-4; cdr3_aa: CASSPGQGLAFGYTF; cdr3_nt: TGTGCCAGCAGCCCAGGACAAGGGTTGGCGTTTGGCTACACCTTC
d_call: TRBD1; clone_size: once; j_call: TRBJ1-5; v_call: TRBV18; cdr3_aa: CASSRTGIDQPQHF; cdr3_nt: TGTGCCAGCTCCCGGACAGGGATTGATCAGCCCCAGCATTTT
d_call: .; clone_size: .; j_call: TRBJ1-1; v_call: TRBV3-1/TRBV3-2; cdr3_aa: CASSQEGGNTEAFF; cdr3_nt: TGTGCCAGCAGCCAAGAGGGAGGGAACACTGAAGCTTTCTTT
d_call: TRBD1; clone_size: .; j_call: TRBJ1-2; v_call: TRBV6-5; cdr3_aa: CASSYSQGALGGYTF; cdr3_nt: TGTGCCAGCAGTTACTCCCAGGGGGCGCTGGGTGGCTACACCTTC
d_call: TRBD1; clone_size: .; j_call: TRBJ1-1; v_call: TRBV7-9; cdr3_aa: CASSFGRGESTEAFF; cdr3_nt: TGTGCCAGCAGCTTCGGCAGGGGGGAGAGCACTGAAGCTTTCTTT
d_call: TRBD1; clone_size: .; j_call: TRBJ1-2; v_call: TRBV25-1; cdr3_aa: CASTLTGGDYGYTF; cdr3_nt: TGTGCCAGCACCCTGACAGGGGGGGACTATGGCTACACCTTC
d_call: TRBD1; clone_size: .; j_call: TRBJ1-1; v_call: TRBV11-3; cdr3_aa: CASNPQDRGEAFF; cdr3_nt: TGTGCCAGCAACCCCCAAGACAGGGGCGAAGCTTTCTTT
d_call: .; clone_size: .; j_call: TRBJ2-2; v_call: TRBV11-1; cdr3_aa: CASSLAPKWSNTGELFF; cdr3_nt: TGTGCCAGCAGCTTAGCGCCTAAGTGGTCGAACACCGGGGAGCTGTTTTTT
d_call: .; clone_size: few; j_call: TRBJ1-2; v_call: TRBV19; cdr3_aa: CASRDSSPPMRGYTF; cdr3_nt: TGTGCCAGTAGGGACAGTTCACCGCCGATGCGGGGCTACACCTTC
d_call: TRBD1; clone_size: .; j_call: TRBJ2-5; v_call: TRBV9; cdr3_aa: CASSTRPGTGKETQYF; cdr3_nt: TGTGCCAGCAGCACTCGTCCCGGGACAGGGAAAGAGACCCAGTACTTC
d_call: .; clone_size: .; j_call: TRBJ1-2; v_call: TRBV6-2/TRBV6-3; cdr3_aa: CASSYPVTQTYGYTF; cdr3_nt: TGTGCCAGCAGTTACCCGGTTACGCAAACCTATGGCTACACCTTC
d_call: TRBD1; clone_size: .; j_call: TRBJ1-3; v_call: TRBV7-8; cdr3_aa: CASSPTGTGKNTIYF; cdr3_nt: TGTGCCAGCAGCCCTACCGGGACAGGGAAAAACACCATATATTTT
d_call: .; clone_size: .; j_call: TRBJ2-1; v_call: TRBV7-6; cdr3_aa: CASSLVPGIGTIYNEQFF; cdr3_nt: TGTGCCAGCAGCTTAGTTCCGGGCATAGGGACAATCTACAATGAGCAGTTCTTC
d_call: .; clone_size: many; j_call: TRBJ2-5; v_call: TRBV24-1; cdr3_aa: CATSPGQHDQETQYF; cdr3_nt: TGTGCCACCAGTCCGGGACAACACGACCAAGAGACCCAGTACTTC
d_call: .; clone_size: .; j_call: TRBJ1-1; v_call: TRBV10-3; cdr3_aa: CAIRGQPNTEAFF; cdr3_nt: TGTGCCATCAGAGGACAACCGAACACTGAAGCTTTCTTT
d_call: TRBD1; clone_size: .; j_call: TRBJ2-7; v_call: TRBV7-2; cdr3_aa: CASSSERTGTYEQYF; cdr3_nt: TGTGCCAGCAGCTCTGAGCGGACAGGGACCTACGAGCAGTACTTC
d_call: .; clone_size: .; j_call: TRBJ1-2; v_call: TRBV2; cdr3_aa: CASRVQPTYGYTF; cdr3_nt: TGTGCCAGCAGGGTACAGCCAACCTATGGCTACACCTTC
d_call: TRBD1; clone_size: .; j_call: TRBJ1-4; v_call: TRBV2; cdr3_aa: CASSRDRGIANEKLFF; cdr3_nt: TGTGCCAGCAGCCGGGACAGGGGGATCGCTAATGAAAAACTGTTTTTT
d_call: .; clone_size: .; j_call: TRBJ1-5; v_call: TRBV4-1; cdr3_aa: CASSPREGAGSNQPQHF; cdr3_nt: TGCGCCAGCAGCCCTAGGGAGGGCGCAGGTAGCAATCAGCCCCAGCATTTT